These 21 T cell receptor beta chains originate from one sample sequenced in a study of shared clonotypes between healthy human individuals. Repertoires were generated with immunoSEQ multiplex PCR, while TCRdb's copy carries only in-frame clones and drops some. The repertoire holds 1.4 million or so clones, with around 98.5% as singletons. The source material was naive CD4+ T cells sorted from blood. Subset in this sample: CD45RA+ positively selected. These receptors were obtained from a man under 40 in good health.

The CDR3 loop reads CASSHYRGLSYEQYF. In DNA, the CDR3 is TGCGCCAGCAGCCACTACAGGGGGCTATCCTACGAGCAGTACTTC. This chain joins TRBV4-3 and TRBJ2-7, with 9 bases that match TRBD1. The V gene's germline CDR1 is LGHNA and CDR2 YSLEER. Unmatched junction bases numbered 4, after V lost 3 bases and J lost 1 base. This CDR3 is 15 amino acids long.

The CDR3 region has the DNA TGTGCCAGCAGCTTGGTAGCGGGAGGTGTCCACGAGCAGTACTTC. Translated: CASSLVAGGVHEQYF. This chain links TRBV5-5 with TRBJ2-7, with 10 bases that match TRBD2. V lost 0 bases and J lost 5; bases outside the gene matches: 5. The CDR3 contains 15 residues. Germline V CDR1 and CDR2: SGHKS, YYEKEE (reference sequence).

V is TRBV5-8 and J is TRBJ2-3, with 11 bases that match TRBD2. Trimming at V came to 4 bases and at J to 6 bases, leaving 7 bases not matched to a gene. CDR1 is SGHTS and CDR2 is YDEGEE in the germline V gene. CDR3 length: 15 amino acids. The CDR3 region has the DNA TGTGCCAGCAGCCCCACTAGCGGGAGCATGGATACGCAGTATTTT. Translated, it gives CASSPTSGSMDTQYF.

The chain carries TRBV7-8 and TRBJ2-3; 7 bases align to TRBD1. The CDR3 spans 15 residues. With V trimmed by 5 bases and J by 3 bases, 8 bases remained unmatched. The germline V gene encodes CDR1 SGHVS and CDR2 FQNEAQ. The CDR3 reads CASSPRQGGTDTQYF. As DNA, the CDR3 is TGTGCCAGCAGCCCAAGACAGGGTGGTACAGATACGCAGTATTTT. The full variable domain, with the rest looked up from reference TRBV7-8 and TRBJ2-3, is GAGVSQSPRYKVAKRGQDVALRCDPISGHVSLFWYQQALGQGPEFLTYFQNEAQLDKSGLPSDRFFAERPEGSVSTLKIQRTQQEDSAVYLCASSPRQGGTDTQYFGPGTRLTVL.

The CDR3 DNA reads as TGTGCCAGCAGCTCAAAAGGTAGAGGGACAGGGGTCACAGATACGCAGTATTTT. It codes for CASSSKGRGTGVTDTQYF. V is TRBV7-9 and J is TRBJ2-3; 10 bases line up with TRBD1. The trim removed 4 bases at V and 2 bases at J, leaving 12 bases unmatched. Germline values: CDR1 SEHNR, CDR2 FQNEAQ (reference sequence). The CDR3 length is 18 residues. Full variable domain (missing parts from reference TRBV7-9 and TRBJ2-3): DTGVSQNPRHKITKRGQNVTFRCDPISEHNRLYWYRQTLGQGPEFLTYFQNEAQLEKSRLLSDRFSAERPKGSFSTLEIQRTEQGDSAMYLCASSSKGRGTGVTDTQYFGPGTRLTVL.

The chain recombines TRBV18 with TRBJ2-5; 10 nucleotides match TRBD2. V gave up 6 bases and J gave up 5 bases; unmatched junction bases: 9. Germline V lookup: CDR1 KGHSH, CDR2 LQKENI. The CDR3 sequence is 15 residues long. CDR3 DNA sequence: TGTGCCAGCTCGCCCCTAGCGGGAGAGAGGGAGACCCAGTACTTC. Translating it yields CASSPLAGERETQYF.

This clone was recorded once. V and J are TRBV12-5 and TRBJ2-1; 10 nucleotides align to TRBD2. The CDR3 sequence is 15 residues long. V trimming: 3 bases; J trimming: 6 bases; junction bases outside the gene matches: 5. Germline V CDR1 and CDR2: LGHNT, FRNRAP. The CDR3 reads CASGFGLAAINEQFF. As DNA, the CDR3 is TGTGCTAGTGGTTTCGGACTAGCGGCTATCAATGAGCAGTTCTTC.

The chain carries TRBV11-3 and TRBJ1-5, with D perhaps TRBD1 (6 bases). Trimming removed 7 bases at V and 4 bases at J, with 17 bases between. This CDR3 spans 15 amino acids. CDR1 SGHNT and CDR2 YENEEA come from the germline V gene. The CDR3 bases are TGTGCCAGCATTTCCGAGGGGGGGACAAATCAGCCCCAGCATTTT. This gives the protein CASISEGGTNQPQHF.

V gene TRBV7-3 combines with J gene TRBJ2-1; maybe TRBD1 (6 bases). The CDR3 length is 13 residues. Trimming took off 5 bases at V and 10 bases at J, with 15 bases between the two ends. The germline V gene has CDR1 SGHTA and CDR2 FQGTGA. The CDR3 sequence: CASSQGTSGEQFF. CDR3 DNA: TGTGCCAGCAGCCAAGGGACAAGCGGCGAGCAGTTCTTC.

The V call is TRBV6-5, the J call TRBJ2-1; possibly TRBD1 or TRBD2 for D (5 bases each). The germline V gene encodes CDR1 MNHEY and CDR2 SVGAGI. V was clipped by 6 bases and J by 15 bases, with 15 bases between them. The CDR3 contains 11 residues. CDR3 amino acids: CASSSGPSMFF. The CDR3 DNA sequence: TGTGCCAGCAGCTCGGGACCCTCTATGTTCTTC.

The chain couples TRBV29-1 to TRBJ2-7; no clear D. The CDR3 is made up of 11 amino acids. CDR1 and CDR2 (germline): SQVTM, ANQGSEA. Trimming left V 6 bases short and J 4 bases short, with 10 bases between. The CDR3 DNA follows: TGCAGCGTGTACAGCAAGTACGAGCAGTACTTC. This gives the protein CSVYSKYEQYF.

DNA for the CDR3: TGCGCCAGCAGCGACCGACAGGGGATGTCCTACGAGCAGTACTTC. Protein product: CASSDRQGMSYEQYF. The chain links TRBV10-2 to TRBJ2-7; 8 nucleotides line up with TRBD1. The CDR3 has 15 residues. Germline V gene lookup returns CDR1 WSHSY and CDR2 SAAADI. V shed 6 bases and J 1 base; nucleotides not matched to a gene: 8.

The rearrangement joins TRBV21-1 to TRBJ1-2. TRBV21-1 counts as a pseudogene. The CDR3 has 13 residues. CDR3 DNA sequence: TGTGCCAGCAGGAGGGCGGTGGTCTATGGCTACACCTTC. Encoded protein: CASRRAVVYGYTF.

The chain recombines TRBV7-8 with TRBJ2-2; D not certain. The CDR3 consists of 14 residues. V shed 0 bases and J shed 9 bases, with 11 bases lying between them. Germline loops: CDR1 SGHVS, CDR2 FQNEAQ. CDR3 amino acids: CASSLAFDKRELFF. CDR3 bases: TGTGCCAGCAGCTTAGCGTTTGATAAACGGGAGCTGTTTTTT.

The chain combines TRBV27 with TRBJ2-3; 8 nucleotides match TRBD1. Germline V lookup: CDR1 MNHEY, CDR2 SMNVEV (reference sequence). V was pared by 4 bases and J by 9 bases, with 18 bases of the junction left unmatched. CDR3 length equals 17 residues. The CDR3 coding sequence is TGTGCCAGCAGTTCCTTAGGACAGGGAAAAGGACAGGGCACGCAGTATTTT. It yields the protein CASSSLGQGKGQGTQYF.

The chain employs TRBV2 and TRBJ2-7, with TRBD2 identical over 9 bases. Germline values: CDR1 SNHLY, CDR2 FYNNEI. V gave up 6 bases and J gave up 5 bases; unmatched junction bases: 8. The CDR3 consists of 14 residues. The CDR3 coding sequence is TGTGCCAGCAGAAAAGAGGGACTAGCCCACGAGCAGTACTTC. Its protein product is CASRKEGLAHEQYF. Based on the CDR3 plus reference TRBV2 and TRBJ2-7, the full variable domain is EPEVTQTPSHQVTQMGQEVILRCVPISNHLYFYWYRQILGQKVEFLVSFYNNEISEKSEIFDDQFSVERPDGSNFTLKIRSTKLEDSAMYFCASRKEGLAHEQYFGPGTRLTVT.

As for this clone: The identical CDR3 is also encoded by other nucleotide sequences in the sample. The chain is built from TRBV9 and TRBJ2-7; possible D gene TRBD2, 6 bases. The CDR3 extends over 15 amino acids. Trimming left V 0 bases short and J 3 bases short, with 13 bases between. The germline V gene encodes CDR1 SGDLS and CDR2 YYNGEE. DNA for the CDR3: TGTGCCAGCAGCGTAGGGATTAGCGGCAACTACGAGCAGTACTTC. Amino acids: CASSVGISGNYEQYF. Based on the CDR3 plus reference TRBV9 and TRBJ2-7, the full variable domain is DSGVTQTPKHLITATGQRVTLRCSPRSGDLSVYWYQQSLDQGLQFLIQYYNGEERAKGNILERFSAQQFPDLHSELNLSSLELGDSALYFCASSVGISGNYEQYFGPGTRLTVT.

V is TRBV15 and J is TRBJ2-1, with 7 bases fitting TRBD2. The junction had 6 bases not matched to a gene; V was cut back by 1 base and J by 6 bases. Per the germline V gene, CDR1 is LNHNV and CDR2 is YYDKDF (reference sequence). The CDR3 is 15 amino acids. The CDR3 coding sequence is TGTGCCACCAGCAGAGTGGCGGGAGTGGGCAATGAGCAGTTCTTC. Protein: CATSRVAGVGNEQFF.

The genes are TRBV9 and TRBJ1-2, with a tentative D call TRBD1 (5 bases). Trimming removed 4 bases from V and 4 bases from J, with 8 bases in between. This CDR3 has 12 amino acids. Germline V gives CDR1 SGDLS, CDR2 YYNGEE. Here the CDR3 reads CASSPDSYGYTF. DNA for the CDR3: TGTGCCAGCAGCCCCGACAGCTATGGCTACACCTTC.

This sequence joins TRBV15 and TRBJ2-1; D is possibly TRBD2 (5 bases). Germline assignment: CDR1 LNHNV and CDR2 YYDKDF (reference sequence). This CDR3 spans 13 amino acids. Trimming left V 0 bases short and J 12 bases short, with 12 bases between. The CDR3 nucleotides are TGTGCCACCAGCAGAGAAGCGGCTTTGGGGCAGTTCTTC. It codes for CATSREAALGQFF.

The V and J genes are TRBV10-3 and TRBJ2-7; the match to TRBD1 covers 7 bases. Losses at the gene ends were 6 bases for V and 0 bases for J; bases not matched to a gene: 5. CDR1 and CDR2 (germline): ENHRY, SYGVKD. CDR3 size: 14 residues. The CDR3 DNA sequence: TGTGCCATCAGCCCCAACAGGGGCTCCTACGAGCAGTACTTC. Protein product: CAISPNRGSYEQYF.